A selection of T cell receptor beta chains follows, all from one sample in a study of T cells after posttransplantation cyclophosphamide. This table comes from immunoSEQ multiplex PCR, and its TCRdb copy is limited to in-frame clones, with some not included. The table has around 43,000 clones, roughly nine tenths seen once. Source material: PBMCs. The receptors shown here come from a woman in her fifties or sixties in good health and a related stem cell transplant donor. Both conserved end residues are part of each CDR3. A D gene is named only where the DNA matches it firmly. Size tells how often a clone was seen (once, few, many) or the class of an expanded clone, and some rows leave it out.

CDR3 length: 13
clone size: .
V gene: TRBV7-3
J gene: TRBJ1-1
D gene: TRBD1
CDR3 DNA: TGTGCCAGCAGCTGGGACAGGAACACTGAAGCTTTCTTT
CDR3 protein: CASSWDRNTEAFF

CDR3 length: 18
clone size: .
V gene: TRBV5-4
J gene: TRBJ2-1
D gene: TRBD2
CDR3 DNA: TGTGCCAGCAGCTCCGGTGGGGCTCTAGCGGGAGCCCACAATGAGCAGTTCTTC
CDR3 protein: CASSSGGALAGAHNEQFF

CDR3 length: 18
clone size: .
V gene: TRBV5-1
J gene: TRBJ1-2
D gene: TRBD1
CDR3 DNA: TGCGCCCGCGGCGAGGTAGTGGGACAGAGATTCTACCGCTATGGCTACACCTTC
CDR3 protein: CARGEVVGQRFYRYGYTF

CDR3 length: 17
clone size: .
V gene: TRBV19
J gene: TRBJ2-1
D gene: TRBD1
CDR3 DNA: TGTGCCAGTAGTTTCCGGGACAGGGCCAGCTCCTACAATGAGCAGTTCTTC
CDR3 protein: CASSFRDRASSYNEQFF

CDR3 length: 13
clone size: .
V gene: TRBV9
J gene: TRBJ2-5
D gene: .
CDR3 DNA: TGTGCCAGCAGCGTAGGGGCACAAGAGACCCAGTACTTC
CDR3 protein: CASSVGAQETQYF

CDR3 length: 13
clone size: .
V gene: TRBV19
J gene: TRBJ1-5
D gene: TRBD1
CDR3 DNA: TGTGCCAGTAGCACAGGGGGTACTCAGCCCCAGCATTTT
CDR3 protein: CASSTGGTQPQHF

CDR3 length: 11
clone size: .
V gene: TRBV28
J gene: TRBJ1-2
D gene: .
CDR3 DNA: TGTGCCATCGCAGGGATTCATGGCTACACCTTC
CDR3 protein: CAIAGIHGYTF

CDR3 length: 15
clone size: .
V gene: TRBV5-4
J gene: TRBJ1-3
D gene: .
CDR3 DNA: TGTGCCAGCAGCCCGGGACTGTCCTCTGGAAACACCATATATTTT
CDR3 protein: CASSPGLSSGNTIYF

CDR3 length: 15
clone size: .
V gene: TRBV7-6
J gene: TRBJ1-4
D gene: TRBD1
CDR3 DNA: TGTGCCAGCAGCTTAGCGCGGGCAGGGGGTGAAAAACTGTTTTTT
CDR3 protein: CASSLARAGGEKLFF

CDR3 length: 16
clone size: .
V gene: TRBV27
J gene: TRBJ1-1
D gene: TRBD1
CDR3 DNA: TGTGCCAGCAGCCGTGGGCAGGGGGCGCTTAACACTGAAGCTTTCTTT
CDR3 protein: CASSRGQGALNTEAFF

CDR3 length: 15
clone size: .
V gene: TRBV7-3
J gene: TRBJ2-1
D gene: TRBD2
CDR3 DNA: TGTGCCAGCAGCCATGGGACTAGCGGGAACAATGAGCAGTTCTTC
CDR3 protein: CASSHGTSGNNEQFF

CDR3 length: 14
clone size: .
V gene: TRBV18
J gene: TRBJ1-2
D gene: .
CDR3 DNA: TGTGCCAGCTCACCCTCGACGGGGGTCTATGGCTACACCTTC
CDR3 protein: CASSPSTGVYGYTF

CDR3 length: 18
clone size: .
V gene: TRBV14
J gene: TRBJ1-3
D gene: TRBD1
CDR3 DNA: TGTGCCAGCAGGCCGGACCGGGACAGGGGGGCATACGGTAACACCATATATTTT
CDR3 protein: CASRPDRDRGAYGNTIYF

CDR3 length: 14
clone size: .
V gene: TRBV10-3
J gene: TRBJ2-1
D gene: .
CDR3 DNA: TGTGCCATCAAGGGAGACGGGACCTACAATGAGCAGTTCTTC
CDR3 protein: CAIKGDGTYNEQFF

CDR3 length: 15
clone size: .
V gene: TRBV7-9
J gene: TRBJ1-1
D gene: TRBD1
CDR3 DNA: TGTGCCAGCAGCGGAAGGACAGGGGGTAGGACTGAAGCTTTCTTT
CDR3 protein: CASSGRTGGRTEAFF

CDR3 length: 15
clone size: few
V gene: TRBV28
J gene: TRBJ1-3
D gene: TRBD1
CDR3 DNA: TGTGCCAGCAGTCCGGACAGGGGTGCGGGAAACACCATATATTTT
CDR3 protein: CASSPDRGAGNTIYF

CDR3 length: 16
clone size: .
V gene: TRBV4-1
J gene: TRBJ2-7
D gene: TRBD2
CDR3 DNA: TGCGCCAGCAGCCGAGAGGGGACTAATCCCGCTTACGAGCAGTACTTC
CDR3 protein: CASSREGTNPAYEQYF

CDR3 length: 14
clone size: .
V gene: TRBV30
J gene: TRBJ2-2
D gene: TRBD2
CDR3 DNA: TGTGCCTGGAGTGTAATAGCGGGGGCCGGGGAGCTGTTTTTT
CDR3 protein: CAWSVIAGAGELFF

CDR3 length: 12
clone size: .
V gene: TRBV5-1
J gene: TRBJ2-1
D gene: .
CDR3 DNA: TGCGCCAGCAGCCCCGACAGGATTTACGAGTTCTTC
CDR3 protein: CASSPDRIYEFF

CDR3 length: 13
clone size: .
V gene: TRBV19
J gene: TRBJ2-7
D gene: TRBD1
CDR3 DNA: TGTGCCAGTAGCAACGACAGGGGATCCGAGCAGTACTTC
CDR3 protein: CASSNDRGSEQYF

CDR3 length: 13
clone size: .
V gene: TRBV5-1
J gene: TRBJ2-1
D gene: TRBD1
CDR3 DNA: TGCGCCAGCAGCGAAGGACAGGGCAATGAGCAGTTCTTC
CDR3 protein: CASSEGQGNEQFF

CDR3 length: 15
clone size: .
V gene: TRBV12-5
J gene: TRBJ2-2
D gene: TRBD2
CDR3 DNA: TGTGCTAGTGGTTTGTGGGCGGGAGGGGCCGGGGAGCTGTTTTTT
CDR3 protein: CASGLWAGGAGELFF

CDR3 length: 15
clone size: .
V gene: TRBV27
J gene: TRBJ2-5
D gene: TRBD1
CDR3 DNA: TGTGCCAGCAGCCGAGGGACAGGAGGTAAAGAGACCCAGTACTTC
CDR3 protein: CASSRGTGGKETQYF

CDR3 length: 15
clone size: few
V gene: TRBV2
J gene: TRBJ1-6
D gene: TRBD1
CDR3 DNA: TGTGCCAGCAGTGAGGGGACAGGGTCGAATTCACCCCTCCACTTT
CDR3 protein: CASSEGTGSNSPLHF

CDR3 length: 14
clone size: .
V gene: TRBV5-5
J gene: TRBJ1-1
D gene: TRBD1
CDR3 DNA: TGTGCCAGCAGCTGGGGGACAGGGGGGACTGAAGCTTTCTTT
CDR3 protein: CASSWGTGGTEAFF

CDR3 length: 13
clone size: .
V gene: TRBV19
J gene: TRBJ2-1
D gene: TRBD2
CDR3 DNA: TGTGCCAGTAGTATTCGGGGGGGTAGGGCGCAGTTCTTC
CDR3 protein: CASSIRGGRAQFF

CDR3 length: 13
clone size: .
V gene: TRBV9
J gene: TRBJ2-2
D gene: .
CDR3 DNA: TGTGCCAGCAGCGGCAGGGGTGGCGGGGAGCTGTTTTTT
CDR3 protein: CASSGRGGGELFF

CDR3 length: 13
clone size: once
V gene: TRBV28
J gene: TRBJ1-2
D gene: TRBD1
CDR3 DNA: TGTGCCACCCGAGCAGGGGGAGACTATGGCTACACCTTC
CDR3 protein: CATRAGGDYGYTF

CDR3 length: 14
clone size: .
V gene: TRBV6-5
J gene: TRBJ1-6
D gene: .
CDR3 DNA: TGTGCCAGCAGCGCGGGCACGGCAAATTCCCCCCTCCACTTT
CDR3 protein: CASSAGTANSPLHF

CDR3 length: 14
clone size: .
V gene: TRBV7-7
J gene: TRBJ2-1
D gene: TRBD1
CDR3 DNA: TGTGCCAGCAGCTTGGACAGGGTGAACAATGAGCAGTTCTTC
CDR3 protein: CASSLDRVNNEQFF

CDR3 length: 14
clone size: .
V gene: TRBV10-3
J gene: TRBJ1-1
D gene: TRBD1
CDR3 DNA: TGTGCCATCAATGATGACAGGGAATACACTGAAGCTTTCTTT
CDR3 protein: CAINDDREYTEAFF

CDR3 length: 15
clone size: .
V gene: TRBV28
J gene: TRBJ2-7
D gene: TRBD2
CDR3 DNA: TGTGCCAGCAGTCCCTGGAGTAGCGGGAGGACTCAGCAGTACTTC
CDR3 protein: CASSPWSSGRTQQYF

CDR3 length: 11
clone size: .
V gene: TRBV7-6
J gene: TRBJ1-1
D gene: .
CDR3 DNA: TGTGCCAGCAGCTCCGGGGCTGAAGCTTTCTTT
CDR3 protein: CASSSGAEAFF